These 19 T cell receptor beta chains were all obtained from the same sample, sequenced in a study of response to subunit inactivated influenza vaccine. TCRdb independently ran MiXCR on the RT-PCR reads; one entry per CDR3 protein. Of around 760,000 distinct CDR3 sequences detected, approximately 15% appear once; the ten largest clones hold 6.5% to 8.5%. The sequencing used PBMCs from blood, collected roughly 15 days before vaccination. The receptor set was obtained from a man aged 50 to 59 who received an inactivated influenza vaccine.

CDR3 in DNA: TGTGCCACCAGTGACCTCCTAGCGGGGGGGCGTAATGAGCAGTTCTTC. Translated, it gives CATSDLLAGGRNEQFF. The rearrangement uses TRBV24-1 and TRBJ2-1; 12 nucleotides align to TRBD2. Trimming removed 4 bases from V and 7 bases from J; junction bases left unmatched: 7. The CDR3 has 16 amino acids. Germline V gene data show CDR1 as KGHDR and CDR2 as SFDVKD.

This chain joins TRBV6-1 and TRBJ2-7, with 7 bases matching TRBD1. The ends lost 9 bases at V and 4 bases at J; junction bases unmatched: 9. The CDR3 runs 13 residues. In germline, CDR1 is MNHNS, CDR2 SASEGT. The CDR3 reads CASRGRRIYEQYF. CDR3 DNA sequence: TGTGCCAGTAGGGGGCGAAGGATTTACGAGCAGTACTTC.

J is TRBJ1-4 and V is TRBV5-5, with a tentative D call TRBD1 (5 bases). This CDR3 spans 17 amino acids. The germline V gene has CDR1 SGHKS and CDR2 YYEKEE (reference sequence). V dropped 3 bases and J dropped 6 bases, with 21 bases sitting between them. CDR3 loop: CASSSFSLRGEDEKLFF. Here the CDR3 DNA reads TGTGCCAGCAGCTCCTTCTCGCTCAGAGGGGAGGATGAAAAACTGTTTTTT.

This clonotype has just a few counts. This chain connects TRBV20-1 to TRBJ2-1, with D perhaps given as TRBD1 or TRBD2 (5 bases each). V lost 4 bases and J lost 4, with 14 bases in between. CDR1 DFQATT and CDR2 SNEGSKA come from the germline V gene (reference sequence). The CDR3 loop spans 14 amino acids. CDR3 in DNA: TGCAGTGCTACCGGGACCGGCGGGTACAATGAGCAGTTCTTC. Translation gives CSATGTGGYNEQFF.

In the case of this clonotype: Given the absence of the conserved phenylalanine or tryptophan at the CDR3 end, a read error is likely. The chain employs TRBV28 and TRBJ2-2; D might be TRBD2 (5 bases). Germline CDR1 MDHEN, CDR2 SYDVKM. The CDR3 is made up of 15 amino acids. Trimming shortened V by 3 bases and J by 4 bases, and 12 bases separated the two germline ends. The CDR3 DNA reads as TGTGCCAGCAGTTTCCTCCGGGGTGGCACCGGGGAGCTGTTTTCT. This codes for CASSFLRGGTGELFS.

This clonotype was counted only a few times. V gene TRBV29-1 combines with J gene TRBJ2-5; possibly TRBD1 for D (5 bases). Trimming pared 4 bases from V and 5 bases from J, leaving 20 bases between. The CDR3 is made up of 15 amino acids. CDR1 is SQVTM, CDR2 ANQGSEA, per germline. The CDR3 bases are TGCAGCGTTGGGGGCTCCTTAGGTATACCGGAGACCCAGTACTTC. Translated: CSVGGSLGIPETQYF.

In this sample, this clonotype turned up a few times. The chain has TRBV10-3 and TRBJ2-3; D remains unclear. Per germline, CDR1 ENHRY and CDR2 SYGVKD. The CDR3 loop spans 13 amino acids. V was clipped by 0 bases and J by 6 bases, with 7 bases between them. CDR3 nucleotide sequence: TGTGCCATCAGTGAGTCGATTGGTGATACGCAGTATTTT. Amino acids: CAISESIGDTQYF.

The chain uses TRBV7-9 and TRBJ1-1; 8 nucleotides agree with TRBD1. This CDR3 region has 16 residues. Unmatched junction bases numbered 10, after V lost 2 bases and J lost 5 bases. The germline gives CDR1 SEHNR, CDR2 FQNEAQ (reference sequence). Written as DNA, the CDR3 is TGTGCCAGCAGCTTACAGGGGGCGATGGGGAAAACTGAAGCTTTCTTT. It yields the protein CASSLQGAMGKTEAFF.

This clonotype was recorded a few times. The rearrangement uses TRBV4-1 and TRBJ2-1; TRBD2 might be the D (6 bases). V lost 7 bases and J lost 7, with 17 bases in between. This CDR3 is built from 14 residues. CDR1 is MGHRA, CDR2 YSYEKL, per germline. The CDR3, as DNA: TGCGCCAGCACCACGATGGGAGGCCGAAATGAGCAGTTCTTC. It yields the protein CASTTMGGRNEQFF.

A few counts support this clonotype. The V call is TRBV21-1, the J call TRBJ1-6; the table's D call of TRBD1 was not tested on the DNA. TRBV21-1 is classified as a pseudogene. The length of the CDR3 is 16 residues. The CDR3 spells CASSACKGIDNSPLHF. CDR3 in DNA: TGTGCCAGCAGCGCCTGCAAGGGGATTGATAATTCACCCCTCCACTTT.

This clonotype was observed at least ten times. The chain carries TRBV7-3 and TRBJ2-1, with 7 bases lining up with TRBD2. The CDR3 runs to 15 residues. Germline-derived CDR1 and CDR2 are SGHTA and FQGTGA. V lost 5 bases and J lost 9; bases outside the gene matches: 13. CDR3 residues: CASSIGAGVWGEQFF. The CDR3 DNA is TGTGCCAGCAGCATAGGTGCGGGAGTATGGGGTGAGCAGTTCTTC.

V gene TRBV10-1 combines with J gene TRBJ2-3; D unclear. The CDR3 is 13 amino acids. Between the trimmed V and J ends, which lost 2 bases and 5 bases, there was a span of 8 bases. Per germline, CDR1 WNHNN and CDR2 SYGVQD (reference sequence). CDR3 sequence reads: CASSEAVRDTQYF. Here the CDR3 DNA reads TGCGCCAGCAGTGAGGCCGTACGAGATACGCAGTATTTT.

In this sample, this clonotype turned up a few times. The rearrangement uses TRBV20-1 and TRBJ2-5, with no clear D. Trimming took off 4 bases at V and 8 bases at J, with 14 bases between the two ends. CDR1 is DFQATT and CDR2 is SNEGSKA in the germline V gene (reference sequence). This CDR3 spans 12 amino acids. The CDR3 loop reads CSANLNPDTQYF. The DNA of the CDR3 is TGCAGTGCTAATCTGAATCCTGACACCCAGTACTTC.

The gene calls are TRBV7-9 and TRBJ2-7; D might be TRBD1 (6 bases). The germline CDR1 and CDR2 sequences are SEHNR and FQNEAQ (reference sequence). V was cut by 4 bases and J by 2 bases, with 15 bases left in between. There are 15 residues in the CDR3. The CDR3 nucleotides read TGTGCCAGCAGCTACTCAGGGGCACCCGCCTACGAGCAGTACTTC. Protein product: CASSYSGAPAYEQYF.

This clonotype was observed a few times. This chain uses TRBV10-3 with TRBJ2-3, with a weak D call TRBD1 (5 bases). The CDR3 loop spans 16 amino acids. Trimming removed 1 base at V and 4 bases at J, with 15 bases between. Germline CDR1 is ENHRY and CDR2 is SYGVKD. CDR3 sequence: CAISEWSGREADTQYF. The CDR3 DNA is TGTGCCATCAGTGAGTGGTCAGGGCGTGAGGCAGATACGCAGTATTTT.

This clonotype has a handful of counts. This rearrangement joins TRBV27 to TRBJ2-7; the match to TRBD1 covers 9 bases. V shed 2 bases and J 4 bases; nucleotides not matched to a gene: 3. The CDR3 has 14 residues. CDR1 and CDR2 from the germline V gene are MNHEY and SMNVEV (reference sequence). Here the CDR3 reads CASSLQTGGYEQYF. The CDR3 nucleotides are TGTGCCAGCAGTTTACAGACAGGGGGGTACGAGCAGTACTTC.

This clonotype was found many times. CDR3 region: CSVEGLAKNIQYF. DNA for the CDR3: TGCAGCGTTGAAGGTTTAGCCAAAAACATTCAGTACTTC. The chain uses TRBV29-1 and TRBJ2-4; D remains ambiguous. The V and J ends lost 1 base and 0 bases respectively, with 4 bases between them. The CDR3 loop spans 13 amino acids. Germline V gene sequence: CDR1 SQVTM, CDR2 ANQGSEA.

This chain links TRBV11-1 with TRBJ2-6; D possibly corresponds to TRBD1 (6 bases). The V gene's germline CDR1 is SGHAT and CDR2 FQDESV (reference sequence). CDR3 length: 18 residues. V was cut by 5 bases and J by 0 bases, with 17 bases left in between. The CDR3 protein is CASSHLPGHYSGANVLTF. CDR3 sequence (DNA): TGTGCCAGCAGCCATCTACCGGGACATTACTCTGGGGCCAACGTCCTGACTTTC.

As for this clonotype: Its ends do not fully match the called genes, so a read error is possible. The rearrangement joins TRBV20-1 to TRBJ1-2; D is uncertain. CDR1 is DFQATT, CDR2 SNEGSKA, per germline (reference sequence). This CDR3 spans 15 amino acids. This CDR3 is CSATHTQSRLYGYTF. The CDR3 DNA reads TGCAGTGCTACCCATACCCAGAGCCGCCTCTATGGCTACACATTC.